The 29 T cell receptor beta chains below come from one sample, sequenced in a study of cytomegalovirus exposure and HLA in healthy donors. Both 60 Vbeta primers and 13 Jbeta primers went into the PCR. TCRdb keeps only in-frame clones here, not all; method: immunoSEQ multiplex PCR. Altogether 65,000 to 70,000 clones are present, 55% to 75% being singletons, with the ten largest covering approximately 10%. The sample consisted of PBMCs. Source of these receptors: a woman under 40 in good health and CMV-seronegative.

This clone was recorded only once. The chain employs TRBV7-2 and TRBJ2-3; the match to TRBD2 covers 14 bases. Germline assignment: CDR1 SGHTA and CDR2 FQGNSA. After removal of 5 bases from V and 1 base from J, the junction contained 2 bases not matched to a gene. There are 16 residues in the CDR3. CDR3 nucleotide sequence: TGTGCCAGCAGCAGGGGACTAGCGGGGGGCACAGATACGCAGTATTTT. This gives the protein CASSRGLAGGTDTQYF.

The rearrangement joins TRBV2 to TRBJ1-4, with TRBD1 identical over 11 bases. The CDR3 has 15 residues. CDR1 is SNHLY and CDR2 is FYNNEI in the germline V gene. The trim removed 6 bases at V and 4 bases at J, leaving 4 bases unmatched. The DNA of the CDR3 is TGTGCCAGCAGGCGGACAGGGGGCAGTAATGAAAAACTGTTTTTT. Amino acid sequence: CASRRTGGSNEKLFF.

This rearrangement joins TRBV11-2 to TRBJ1-2; 7 bases align to TRBD1. Germline loops: CDR1 SGHAT, CDR2 FQNNGV. The CDR3 sequence is 13 residues long. The J segment lost 6 bases and the V segment lost 5 bases, leaving 6 bases of the junction unmatched. CDR3 region: CASSADRDDGYTF. DNA for the CDR3: TGTGCCAGCAGCGCCGACAGGGACGATGGCTACACCTTC.

In this sample, this clone turned up once. The rearrangement uses TRBV15 and TRBJ2-3; 13 nucleotides agree with TRBD2. The germline V gene has CDR1 LNHNV and CDR2 YYDKDF (reference sequence). The CDR3 is 15 residues long. V lost 5 bases, J lost 6 bases, and 5 bases stayed unmatched. The CDR3 DNA sequence: TGTGCCACCAGCCGGACTAGCGGGGGATGGGATACGCAGTATTTT. Its translation is CATSRTSGGWDTQYF.

The chain combines TRBV19 with TRBJ2-7, with D possibly being TRBD1 (5 bases). Between the trimmed V and J ends, which lost 5 bases and 3 bases, there was a span of 17 bases. The CDR3 sequence is 15 residues long. CDR1 LNHDA and CDR2 SQIVND come from the germline V gene (reference sequence). The CDR3 DNA reads TGTGCCAGTAGTGCCACCGGGCAGGGCGTCTACGAGCAGTACTTC. It is translated as CASSATGQGVYEQYF.

This clone was recorded only once. The chain carries TRBV9 and TRBJ2-1; 8 bases are a match to TRBD2. Germline CDR1 and CDR2: SGDLS and YYNGEE. The CDR3 has 14 amino acids. V lost 0 bases, J lost 11 bases, and 7 bases stayed unmatched. CDR3 bases: TGTGCCAGCAGCGTAGCGACTAGCGACCCGAAGCAGTTCTTC. Translated, it gives CASSVATSDPKQFF.

The J gene is TRBJ2-3, the V gene TRBV7-3; 9 bases are a match to TRBD1. Trimming at V came to 5 bases and at J to 5 bases, leaving 11 bases not matched to a gene. Germline V gene sequence: CDR1 SGHTA, CDR2 FQGTGA. There are 16 residues in the CDR3. CDR3 in amino acids: CASSLGQGRGQDTQYF. The CDR3 bases are TGTGCCAGCAGCCTCGGACAGGGGCGAGGGCAAGATACGCAGTATTTT.

The chain carries TRBV4-3 and TRBJ2-1, with D tentatively TRBD2 (5 bases). From germline, CDR1 is LGHNA and CDR2 YSLEER. Trimming removed 0 bases at V and 9 bases at J, with 21 bases between. This CDR3 is 17 amino acids long. CDR3 residues: CASSQESQVELVPEQFF. CDR3 coding DNA: TGCGCCAGCAGCCAAGAAAGCCAAGTCGAACTAGTTCCTGAGCAGTTCTTC.

The chain couples TRBV2 to TRBJ1-5; D may be TRBD1 (5 bases). With 3 bases removed from V and 2 bases from J, the gap between germline ends came to 17 bases. CDR3 length: 17 residues. The germline gives CDR1 SNHLY, CDR2 FYNNEI. CDR3 protein: CASSDGWDWVGNQPQHF. As DNA, the CDR3 is TGTGCCAGCAGTGACGGCTGGGACTGGGTTGGCAATCAGCCCCAGCATTTT.

This clone has just a few counts. V is TRBV7-9 and J is TRBJ1-5, with 8 positions matching TRBD1. The CDR3 contains 17 residues. With V trimmed by 4 bases and J by 2 bases, 10 bases remained unmatched. The germline CDR1 and CDR2 sequences are SEHNR and FQNEAQ (reference sequence). The CDR3 here is CASSSGQGGMRNQPQHF. DNA for the CDR3: TGTGCCAGCAGCTCTGGACAGGGAGGGATGCGCAATCAGCCCCAGCATTTT.

The chain links TRBV29-1 to TRBJ2-5; unclear D gene. Looked up from germline, CDR1 is SQVTM and CDR2 is ANQGSEA. The V and J ends lost 4 bases and 1 base respectively, with 10 bases between them. The CDR3 is 13 residues long. CDR3 in DNA: TGCAGCGTTGTCACACAGAGCCAAGAGACCCAGTACTTC. It encodes CSVVTQSQETQYF.

This clone appeared a single time. The chain combines TRBV19 with TRBJ2-5, with D perhaps matching TRBD2 (6 bases). The CDR3 is 17 amino acids. V lost 5 bases and J lost 2, with 21 bases in between. From germline, CDR1 is LNHDA and CDR2 SQIVND (reference sequence). CDR3: CASSFSGTQRPQETQYF. The DNA of the CDR3 is TGTGCCAGTAGTTTCTCCGGGACTCAGCGTCCGCAAGAGACCCAGTACTTC.

V is TRBV2 and J is TRBJ1-1; TRBD1 matches 8 bases. Per the germline V gene, CDR1 is SNHLY and CDR2 is FYNNEI. After removal of 6 bases from V and 4 bases from J, the junction contained 4 bases not matched to a gene. There are 13 residues in the CDR3. CDR3 residues: CASRKQGGTEAFF. In DNA form, the CDR3 reads TGTGCCAGCAGGAAACAGGGGGGCACTGAAGCTTTCTTT.

This clone was counted between two and nine times. The chain is built from TRBV7-7 and TRBJ2-6; no clear D gene. CDR3 length equals 19 residues. Germline CDR1 reads SSHAT; CDR2 reads FNYEAQ (reference sequence). Trimming removed 4 bases at V and 0 bases at J, with 19 bases between. In nucleotides, the CDR3 is TGTGCCAGCAGCTCCCACATCTTCTCAGTTCTCTCTGGGGCCAACGTCCTGACTTTC. Its translation is CASSSHIFSVLSGANVLTF.

The chain is built from TRBV7-9 and TRBJ2-7; D possibly corresponds to TRBD2 (6 bases). Looked up from germline, CDR1 is SEHNR and CDR2 is FQNEAQ (reference sequence). V was pared by 5 bases and J by 3 bases, with 14 bases between. The CDR3 has 14 residues. CDR3 in amino acids: CASSGGDSVYEQYF. In DNA form, the CDR3 reads TGTGCCAGCAGCGGCGGGGACTCCGTCTACGAGCAGTACTTC. The full variable domain, its missing parts supplied by reference TRBV7-9 and TRBJ2-7, is DTGVSQNPRHKITKRGQNVTFRCDPISEHNRLYWYRQTLGQGPEFLTYFQNEAQLEKSRLLSDRFSAERPKGSFSTLEIQRTEQGDSAMYLCASSGGDSVYEQYFGPGTRLTVT.

The count of this clone is one. The rearrangement links TRBV6-5 to TRBJ2-2, with a weak D call TRBD1 (6 bases). The CDR3 loop spans 14 amino acids. Trimming shortened V by 9 bases and J by 2 bases, and 13 bases separated the two germline ends. CDR1 is MNHEY, CDR2 SVGAGI, per germline. Written as DNA, the CDR3 is TGTGCCAGTTCAGGGGTCCGCAACACCGGGGAGCTGTTTTTT. This encodes CASSGVRNTGELFF.

The chain has TRBV7-9 and TRBJ2-4; D ambiguous. Germline-derived CDR1 and CDR2 are SEHNR and FQNEAQ (reference sequence). This CDR3 region has 15 residues. With 1 base removed from V and 0 bases from J, the gap between germline ends came to 7 bases. This chain's CDR3 is CASSLVLVAKNIQYF. In nucleotides, the CDR3 is TGTGCCAGCAGCTTAGTACTGGTAGCCAAAAACATTCAGTACTTC.

V and J are TRBV4-1 and TRBJ2-3; the D gene is possibly TRBD1 (6 bases). The CDR3 length is 17 residues. V dropped 0 bases and J dropped 0 bases, with 13 bases sitting between them. The germline gives CDR1 MGHRA, CDR2 YSYEKL. The DNA of the CDR3 is TGCGCCAGCAGCCAAGATGGAACAGGGAAGAGCACAGATACGCAGTATTTT. Protein: CASSQDGTGKSTDTQYF.

This chain links TRBV19 with TRBJ1-1; 12 nucleotides agree with TRBD1. Losses at the gene ends were 8 bases for V and 4 bases for J; bases not matched to a gene: 8. From germline, CDR1 is LNHDA and CDR2 SQIVND (reference sequence). The CDR3 sequence is 15 residues long. This CDR3 is CASRAGQGAVTEAFF. CDR3 DNA sequence: TGTGCCAGTCGTGCGGGACAGGGGGCAGTCACTGAAGCTTTCTTT.

This clone is a singleton in its sample. The V and J genes are TRBV11-3 and TRBJ1-2; D may be TRBD1 (6 bases). Trimming stripped 3 bases from V and 4 bases from J, with 12 bases between. The germline CDR1 and CDR2 sequences are SGHNT and YENEEA. The CDR3 sequence is 14 residues long. CDR3 protein: CASSFGQLLYGYTF. CDR3 bases: TGTGCCAGCAGCTTCGGACAGCTCCTCTATGGCTACACCTTC.

The V gene is TRBV30, the J gene TRBJ2-5, with 10 bases fitting TRBD2. Per germline, CDR1 GTSNPN and CDR2 SVGIG (reference sequence). The J segment lost 5 bases and the V segment lost 0 bases, leaving 0 bases of the junction unmatched. The CDR3 sequence is 13 residues long. This CDR3 reads CAWSVLAGETQYF. The DNA of the CDR3 is TGTGCCTGGAGTGTACTAGCGGGGGAGACCCAGTACTTC. The full variable domain, in which reference TRBV30 and TRBJ2-5 provide the parts outside the CDR3, is SQTIHQWPATLVQPVGSPLSLECTVEGTSNPNLYWYRQAAGRGLQLLFYSVGIGQISSEVPQNLSASRPQDRQFILSSKKLLLSDSGFYLCAWSVLAGETQYFGPGTRLLVL.

Notes on this clone: This sequence is one base from a far larger clone and is likely a read error. The sample carries other DNA sequences with the same CDR3. The CDR3 loop is CASSLAPGVYTGELFF. As DNA, the CDR3 is TGTGCCAGCAGCTTAGCGCCAGGGGTCTACACCGGGGAGCTGTTTTTT. This sequence joins TRBV7-6 and TRBJ2-2, with D possibly matching TRBD1 (6 bases). The CDR3 runs to 16 residues. Deletions cut 0 bases from V and 3 bases from J, with 11 bases between. From germline, CDR1 is SGHVS and CDR2 FNYEAQ.

The gene calls are TRBV7-9 and TRBJ2-3; 7 bases are a match to TRBD1. Looked up from germline, CDR1 is SEHNR and CDR2 is FQNEAQ (reference sequence). The CDR3 runs 14 residues. Losses at the gene ends were 5 bases for V and 5 bases for J; bases not matched to a gene: 7. The CDR3 bases are TGTGCCAGCAGCCCAACGACAGGGTTAGATACGCAGTATTTT. This sequence encodes CASSPTTGLDTQYF.

This sequence joins TRBV30 and TRBJ2-3, with D tentatively TRBD2 (7 bases). This CDR3 spans 15 amino acids. CDR1 is GTSNPN and CDR2 is SVGIG in the germline V gene (reference sequence). V dropped 7 bases and J dropped 5 bases, with 22 bases sitting between them. The CDR3, as DNA: TGTGCCTCCCGCCGTTGGGCGGGGGCCAAAGATACGCAGTATTTT. Encoded protein: CASRRWAGAKDTQYF.

The genes are TRBV28 and TRBJ2-1, with 7 nucleotides matching TRBD2. CDR3 length: 15 amino acids. V dropped 8 bases and J dropped 1; count of bases not matched to a gene: 8. The germline gives CDR1 MDHEN, CDR2 SYDVKM. In nucleotides, the CDR3 is TGTGCCAGCGTGCCGGGGGGTCGTTCCTACAATGAGCAGTTCTTC. Protein: CASVPGGRSYNEQFF.

This chain uses TRBV4-2 with TRBJ2-7; D is possibly TRBD2 (6 bases). Trimming removed 3 bases from V and 9 bases from J, with 12 bases in between. The length of the CDR3 is 12 residues. Germline V gene lookup returns CDR1 LGHNA and CDR2 YNFKEQ. The CDR3 spells CASSQTGDPQYF. The CDR3 DNA is TGTGCCAGCAGCCAGACGGGAGACCCGCAGTACTTC.

This clone was counted a single time. J is TRBJ2-1 and V is TRBV5-1; 7 nucleotides match TRBD2. With 6 bases clipped from V and 3 bases from J, the junction kept 6 bases outside the gene matches. The CDR3 consists of 14 residues. The germline CDR1 and CDR2 sequences are SGHRS and YFSETQ. CDR3 region: CASTQGGGYNEQFF. CDR3 nucleotides: TGCGCCAGCACCCAAGGCGGGGGCTACAATGAGCAGTTCTTC.

The CDR3 sequence is CASSLRVANTGELFF. DNA for the CDR3: TGTGCCAGCTCACTCAGGGTAGCGAACACCGGGGAGCTGTTTTTT. The V call is TRBV18, the J call TRBJ2-2; the D gene is possibly TRBD1 (5 bases). V lost 4 bases and J 0 bases, leaving 9 bases between the germline ends. Germline assignment: CDR1 KGHSH and CDR2 LQKENI. The CDR3 sequence is 15 residues long.

This chain uses TRBV4-2 with TRBJ1-2; TRBD1 is a possible D gene (5 bases). Trimming shortened V by 1 base and J by 3 bases, and 12 bases separated the two germline ends. Germline V lookup: CDR1 LGHNA, CDR2 YNFKEQ. This CDR3 has 15 residues. The CDR3 spells CASSQAREEDYGYTF. The CDR3 DNA follows: TGTGCCAGCAGCCAAGCCAGGGAAGAGGACTATGGCTACACCTTC.